This T cell receptor beta chain was recorded in a study of blood T cell repertoires in COVID-19. This clone was detected only once. Original processing methods: Reference gene primer amplification gave nucleated cell count estimates. The protocol was immunoSEQ multiplex PCR, while the TCRdb copy is restricted to in-frame clones and leaves out a portion. That table gives V, J and clone size, and the DNA gave D and trimming. The data hold approximately 130,000 clones, with over 70% observed a single time. The clonotype originates from a man aged 80 or over with active or convalescent COVID-19. The specimen was peripheral blood.

As DNA, the CDR3 is TGTGCCAGCAGCCAACGGGACAGGGGGACAGATACGCAGTATTTT. This gives the protein CASSQRDRGTDTQYF. The V and J genes are TRBV7-9 and TRBJ2-3; 11 nucleotides agree with TRBD1. This CDR3 has 15 residues. With V trimmed by 5 bases and J by 3 bases, 4 bases remained unmatched. Germline CDR1 reads SEHNR; CDR2 reads FQNEAQ (reference sequence).